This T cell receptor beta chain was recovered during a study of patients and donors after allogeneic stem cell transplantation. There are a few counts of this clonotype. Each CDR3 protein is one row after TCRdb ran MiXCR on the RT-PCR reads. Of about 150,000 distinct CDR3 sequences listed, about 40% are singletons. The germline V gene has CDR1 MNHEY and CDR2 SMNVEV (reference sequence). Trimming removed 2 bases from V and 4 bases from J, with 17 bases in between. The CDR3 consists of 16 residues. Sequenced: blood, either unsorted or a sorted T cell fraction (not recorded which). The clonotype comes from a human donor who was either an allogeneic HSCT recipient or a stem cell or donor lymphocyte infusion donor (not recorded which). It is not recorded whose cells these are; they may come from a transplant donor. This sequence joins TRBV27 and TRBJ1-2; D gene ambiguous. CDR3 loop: CASSLRAQPNLYGYTF. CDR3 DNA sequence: TGTGCCAGCAGTTTAAGAGCGCAACCTAACCTCTATGGCTACACCTTC.